Listed below are T cell receptor beta chains from one sample, sequenced in a study of CD8 T cells in ankylosing spondylitis. TCRdb ran MiXCR on the 5' RACE reads and lists one entry per CDR3 protein. Here the sample spans about 270,000 distinct CDR3 sequences, roughly 32% being singletons. The material sequenced was blood, either unsorted or a sorted T cell fraction (not recorded which). The receptors were sampled from a male donor with ankylosing spondylitis or in good health (not recorded which). Each CDR3 is given with its conserved first and last residue. A D gene is named only where the DNA matches it firmly. Size is omitted from some rows. Given values are once, few, many or a class for expanded clones.

few | 14 | TRBJ1-1 | TRBV7-2 | - | CASSLAWGSTEAFF | TGTGCCAGCAGCTTAGCGTGGGGGAGCACTGAAGCTTTCTTT
few | 17 | TRBJ2-1 | TRBV20-1 | TRBD2 | CSARGPGGDRSYNEQFF | TGCAGTGCTAGAGGCCCCGGGGGGGATAGGTCCTACAATGAGCAGTTCTTC
few | 13 | TRBJ2-5 | TRBV12-3/TRBV12-4 | - | CASSSAVVETQYF | TGTGCCAGCAGTTCCGCGGTAGTGGAGACCCAGTACTTC
- | 12 | TRBJ1-2 | TRBV30 | - | CAWSPGLGGYTF | TGTGCCTGGAGCCCAGGGCTGGGGGGCTACACCTTC
- | 16 | TRBJ2-7 | TRBV5-6 | - | CASSPAAGEIIYEQYF | TGTGCCAGCAGCCCGGCGGCAGGGGAGATCATCTACGAGCAGTACTTC
- | 14 | TRBJ2-3 | TRBV12-3/TRBV12-4 | - | CASSQTAMRDTQYF | TGTGCCAGCAGCCAGACAGCCATGCGGGATACGCAGTATTTT
- | 14 | TRBJ2-7 | TRBV3-1 | - | CASSKAVPAYEQYF | TGTGCCAGCAGCAAAGCGGTACCAGCCTACGAGCAGTACTTC
many | 15 | TRBJ2-1 | TRBV7-7 | - | CASSLEVQPYNEQFF | TGTGCTAGCAGCTTAGAGGTTCAACCCTACAATGAGCAGTTCTTC
- | 14 | TRBJ2-7 | TRBV9 | - | CASSVEGSKNAQYF | TGTGCCAGCAGCGTAGAAGGGTCTAAGAATGCGCAGTACTTC
- | 15 | TRBJ2-2 | TRBV20-1 | TRBD2 | CSARTGRGDTGELFF | TGCAGTGCTAGGACGGGGCGGGGGGACACCGGGGAGCTGTTTTTT
- | 14 | TRBJ2-1 | TRBV11-2 | - | CASSRDFLRPEQFF | TGTGCCAGCAGCCGGGACTTCCTGCGGCCCGAGCAGTTCTTC
- | 16 | TRBJ1-1 | TRBV2 | TRBD1 | CASKGTGDRMNTEAFF | TGTGCCAGCAAGGGGACAGGGGATAGAATGAACACTGAAGCTTTCTTT
- | 16 | TRBJ2-3 | TRBV9 | TRBD2 | CASSFGLAEFTDTQYF | TGTGCCAGCAGCTTTGGACTAGCGGAGTTCACAGATACGCAGTATTTT
- | 15 | TRBJ2-2 | TRBV20-1 | - | CSARAGSQNTGELFF | TGCAGTGCCAGGGCAGGGAGCCAGAACACCGGGGAGCTGTTTTTT
- | 14 | TRBJ2-7 | TRBV12-3/TRBV12-4 | - | CASNKNRRTYEQYF | TGTGCCAGCAATAAAAACAGGAGGACCTACGAGCAGTACTTC
few | 13 | TRBJ2-7 | TRBV20-1 | TRBD2 | CSPGRGGSYEQYF | TGCAGCCCAGGCCGGGGGGGATCCTACGAGCAGTACTTC
- | 15 | TRBJ1-1 | TRBV20-1 | - | CSALPGRPRSTEAFF | TGCAGTGCCCTCCCAGGGCGACCGAGAAGCACTGAAGCTTTCTTT
many | 14 | TRBJ2-1 | TRBV20-1 | - | CSAWELLSYNEQFF | TGCAGTGCCTGGGAACTCCTCTCCTACAATGAGCAGTTCTTC
- | 15 | TRBJ1-1 | TRBV15 | - | CATSSWTGGNTEAFF | TGTGCCACCAGCAGTTGGACGGGGGGAAACACTGAAGCTTTCTTT
- | 14 | TRBJ2-5 | TRBV28 | TRBD1 | CASSPSGQQETQYF | TGTGCCAGCAGTCCCTCGGGACAGCAAGAGACCCAGTACTTC
few | 15 | TRBJ1-2 | TRBV12-3/TRBV12-4 | TRBD1 | CASRRATGGNYGYTF | TGTGCCAGCAGACGGGCGACAGGGGGCAACTATGGCTACACCTTC
- | 15 | TRBJ2-2 | TRBV20-1 | TRBD2 | CSARKAGANTGELFF | TGCAGTGCTAGAAAGGCGGGGGCGAACACCGGGGAGCTGTTTTTT
few | 12 | TRBJ2-3 | TRBV15 | - | CATSSATDTQYF | TGTGCCACCAGCAGTGCTACAGATACGCAGTATTTT
many | 12 | TRBJ1-1 | TRBV29-1 | TRBD1 | CSVDRVNTEAFF | TGCAGCGTCGACAGGGTGAACACTGAAGCTTTCTTT
- | 15 | TRBJ2-7 | TRBV20-1 | TRBD2 | CSARDWLAASHEQYF | TGCAGTGCTAGAGATTGGCTAGCGGCCTCCCACGAGCAGTACTTC
few | 14 | TRBJ1-2 | TRBV7-2 | - | CASSLAGQGHGYTF | TGTGCCAGCAGCTTAGCCGGTCAGGGGCATGGCTACACCTTC
once | 13 | TRBJ2-1 | TRBV7-3 | - | CASSTQGYNEQFF | TGTGCCAGCAGCACACAGGGCTACAATGAGCAGTTCTTC
- | 19 | TRBJ1-6 | TRBV27 | - | CASSFTVRVGSSYNSPLHF | TGTGCCAGCAGTTTTACGGTACGCGTTGGGAGCTCCTATAATTCACCCCTCCACTTT
- | 15 | TRBJ2-1 | TRBV5-1 | TRBD2 | CASSGSGGLYNEQFF | TGCGCCAGCAGCGGTAGCGGGGGACTCTACAATGAGCAGTTCTTC
few | 12 | TRBJ2-7 | TRBV10-3 | - | CAISDSPGQQYF | TGTGCCATCAGTGATTCCCCGGGACAGCAGTACTTC
few | 15 | TRBJ2-7 | TRBV20-1 | TRBD1 | CSVRDRVSSSYEQYF | TGCAGCGTAAGGGACAGGGTTAGCAGTAGCTACGAGCAGTACTTC
few | 14 | TRBJ2-7 | TRBV6-5 | - | CASSYSPGGGEQYF | TGTGCCAGCAGTTATAGTCCAGGCGGTGGCGAGCAGTACTTC
- | 15 | TRBJ1-5 | TRBV5-6 | TRBD1 | CASSSGQGASQPQHF | TGTGCCAGCAGCTCGGGACAGGGGGCGAGTCAGCCCCAGCATTTT
once | 18 | TRBJ2-3 | TRBV20-1 | TRBD2 | CSASASGGLDIAPDTQYF | TGCAGTGCTAGTGCTAGCGGGGGACTAGACATCGCACCAGATACGCAGTATTTT
- | 14 | TRBJ2-7 | TRBV20-1 | - | CSARGPNEDYEQYF | TGCAGTGCTAGAGGCCCAAACGAGGACTACGAGCAGTACTTC
- | 12 | TRBJ2-3 | TRBV20-1 | - | CSASRPTDTQYF | TGCAGTGCTAGTCGACCCACAGATACGCAGTATTTT
- | 14 | TRBJ2-7 | TRBV4-1 | - | CASSSSTDSYEQYF | TGCGCCAGCAGTTCAAGCACCGACTCCTACGAGCAGTACTTC
few | 14 | TRBJ2-5 | TRBV20-1 | - | CSAGLGGAQEAQYF | TGCAGTGCGGGTTTGGGGGGGGCTCAAGAGGCCCAGTACTTC
- | 16 | TRBJ2-7 | TRBV5-1 | - | CASSLMAGDRSYEQYF | TGCGCCAGCAGCTTGATGGCGGGGGACAGATCCTACGAGCAGTACTTC
few | 15 | TRBJ1-1 | TRBV28 | TRBD1 | CASSFEGTVNTEAFF | TGTGCCAGCAGCTTCGAAGGGACAGTTAACACTGAAGCTTTCTTT
- | 15 | TRBJ2-3 | TRBV12-3/TRBV12-4 | TRBD2 | CASQRAGGRTDTQYF | TGTGCCAGCCAAAGAGCGGGGGGCCGCACAGATACGCAGTATTTT
- | 13 | TRBJ2-3 | TRBV7-9 | - | CASRAHPTDTQYF | TGTGCCAGCAGGGCCCACCCCACAGATACGCAGTATTTT
few | 16 | TRBJ2-7 | TRBV9 | - | CASSVDPGLAVDEQYF | TGTGCCAGCAGCGTAGATCCGGGACTGGCCGTCGACGAGCAGTACTTC
- | 14 | TRBJ2-7 | TRBV6-1 | - | CASSRSRFSHEQYF | TGTGCCAGCAGTAGGTCCCGATTCTCTCACGAGCAGTACTTC
few | 16 | TRBJ2-3 | TRBV3-1 | - | CASSQSTGYSGDTQYF | TGTGCCAGCAGCCAATCGACGGGCTACTCAGGAGATACGCAGTATTTT